This T cell receptor beta chain was retrieved from a study of blood T cell repertoires in COVID-19. Study information: The origin of the acute and convalescent COVID-19 samples was the United States, Italy and Spain. Sources were T cells, B-cell-depleted T cells, or PBMCs; the material itself was cDNA or gDNA.

Measured with immunoSEQ multiplex PCR; TCRdb has only the in-frame clones, and not every one. The sample has approximately 360,000 clones, more than 70% seen once. The V and J ends lost 0 bases and 6 bases respectively, with 9 bases between them. CDR1 is SGHAT and CDR2 is FQNNGV in the germline V gene. This CDR3 is 14 amino acids long. Individuals aged roughly 18 to 100 years were recruited from about two dozen US areas. Which cohort a participant joined came from the clinical history participants gave. The clonotype originates from a man aged 35-49 years in a cohort exposed to, infected with or recovered from COVID-19 (not recorded which). This chain connects TRBV11-2 to TRBJ1-5, with a weak D call TRBD1 (5 bases). Sequencing was carried out using PBMCs or T cells enriched from blood (not recorded which). The CDR3 coding sequence is TGTGCCAGCAGCTTAGACGGGGGAGCTCAGCCCCAGCATTTT. It encodes CASSLDGGAQPQHF.